The present T cell receptor (beta chain) was sequenced within a study of blood T cell repertoires in COVID-19. Germline V gene lookup returns CDR1 SGHRS and CDR2 YFSETQ. Trimming at V came to 0 bases and at J to 0 bases, leaving 1 base not matched to a gene. The CDR3 covers 16 residues. The protocol was immunoSEQ multiplex PCR, while the TCRdb copy is restricted to in-frame clones and leaves out a portion. The sample has 200,000 to 250,000 clones; approximately 80% are singletons. This clonotype was sampled from a man aged 55 to 69 who had recovered from COVID-19. The rearrangement joins TRBV5-1 to TRBJ2-2; 8 bases align to TRBD1. The sequenced sample consisted of PBMCs or T cells enriched from blood (not recorded which). CDR3 region: CASSLAGQANTGELFF. Written as DNA, the CDR3 is TGCGCCAGCAGCTTGGCGGGACAGGCGAACACCGGGGAGCTGTTTTTT.